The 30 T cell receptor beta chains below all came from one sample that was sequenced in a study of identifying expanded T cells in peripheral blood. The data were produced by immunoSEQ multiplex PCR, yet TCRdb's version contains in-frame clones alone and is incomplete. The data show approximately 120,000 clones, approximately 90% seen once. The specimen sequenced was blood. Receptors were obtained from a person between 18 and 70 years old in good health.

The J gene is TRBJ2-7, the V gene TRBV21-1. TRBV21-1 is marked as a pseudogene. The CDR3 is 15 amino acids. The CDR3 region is CASSLQVAGRDEQYF. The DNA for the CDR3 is TGTGCCAGCAGCCTACAAGTGGCAGGGCGGGACGAGCAGTACTTC.

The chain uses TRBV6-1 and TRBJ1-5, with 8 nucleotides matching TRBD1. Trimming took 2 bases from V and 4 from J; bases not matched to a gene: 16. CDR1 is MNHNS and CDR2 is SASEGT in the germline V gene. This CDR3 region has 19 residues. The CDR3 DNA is TGTGCCAGCAGTGAATACAGGGGGGCGAGATCCCAGGGGAATCAGCCCCAGCATTTT. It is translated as CASSEYRGARSQGNQPQHF.

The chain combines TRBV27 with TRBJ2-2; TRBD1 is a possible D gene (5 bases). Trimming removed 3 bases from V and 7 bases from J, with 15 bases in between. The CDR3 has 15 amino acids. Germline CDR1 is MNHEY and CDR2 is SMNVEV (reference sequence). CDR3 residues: CASSFSTGIRGELFF. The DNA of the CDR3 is TGTGCCAGCAGTTTTTCAACAGGAATTCGCGGGGAGCTGTTTTTT.

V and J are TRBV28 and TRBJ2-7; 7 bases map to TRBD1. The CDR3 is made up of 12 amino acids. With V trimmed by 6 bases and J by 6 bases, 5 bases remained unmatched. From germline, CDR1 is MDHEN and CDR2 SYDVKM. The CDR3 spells CASRTNRGEQYF. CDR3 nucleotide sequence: TGTGCCAGCAGGACAAACAGGGGCGAGCAGTACTTC.

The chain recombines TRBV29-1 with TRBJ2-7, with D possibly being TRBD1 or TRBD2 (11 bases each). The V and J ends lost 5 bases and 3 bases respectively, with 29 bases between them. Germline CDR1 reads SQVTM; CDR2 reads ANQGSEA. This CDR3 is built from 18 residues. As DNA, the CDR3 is TGCAGCGTTTTTAACGAGGACAGGGGGCTAGCGGGAGGCTACGAGCAGTACTTC. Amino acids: CSVFNEDRGLAGGYEQYF.

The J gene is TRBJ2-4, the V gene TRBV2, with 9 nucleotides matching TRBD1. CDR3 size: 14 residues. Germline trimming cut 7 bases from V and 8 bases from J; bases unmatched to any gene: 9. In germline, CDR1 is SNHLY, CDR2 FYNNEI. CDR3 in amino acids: CASTYRTGVDIQYF. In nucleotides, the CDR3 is TGTGCCAGCACGTATCGGACAGGGGTGGACATTCAGTACTTC.

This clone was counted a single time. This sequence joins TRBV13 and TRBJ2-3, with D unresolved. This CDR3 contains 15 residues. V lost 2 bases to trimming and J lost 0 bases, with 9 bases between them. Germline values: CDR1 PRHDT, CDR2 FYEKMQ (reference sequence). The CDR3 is CASSLTGLSTDTQYF. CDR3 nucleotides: TGTGCCAGCAGCTTAACTGGGCTAAGCACAGATACGCAGTATTTT.

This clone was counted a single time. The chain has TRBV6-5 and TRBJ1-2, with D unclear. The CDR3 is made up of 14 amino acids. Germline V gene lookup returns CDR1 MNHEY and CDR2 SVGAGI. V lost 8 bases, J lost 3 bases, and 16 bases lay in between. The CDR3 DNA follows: TGTGCCAGCCGGCCCCTCCCAGGAGACTATGGCTACACCTTC. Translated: CASRPLPGDYGYTF.

The CDR3 reads CASSPDRAQETQYF. For the CDR3, the DNA is TGTGCCAGCAGCCCGGACAGGGCCCAAGAGACCCAGTACTTC. The chain recombines TRBV6-5 with TRBJ2-5; 8 nucleotides agree with TRBD1. The CDR3 loop spans 14 amino acids. With V trimmed by 6 bases and J by 1 base, 4 bases remained unmatched. Germline V CDR1 and CDR2: MNHEY, SVGAGI.

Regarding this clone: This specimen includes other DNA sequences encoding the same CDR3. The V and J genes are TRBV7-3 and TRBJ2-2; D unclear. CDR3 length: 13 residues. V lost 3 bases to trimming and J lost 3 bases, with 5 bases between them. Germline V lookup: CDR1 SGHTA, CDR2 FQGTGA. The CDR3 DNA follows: TGTGCCAGCAGCTTCGGTTACACCGGGGAGCTGTTTTTT. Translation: CASSFGYTGELFF.

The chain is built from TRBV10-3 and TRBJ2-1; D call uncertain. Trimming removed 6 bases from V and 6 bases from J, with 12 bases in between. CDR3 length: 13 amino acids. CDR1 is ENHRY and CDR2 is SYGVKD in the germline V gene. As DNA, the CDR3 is TGTGCCATCAGCGGATCTTCCCCCAATGAGCAGTTCTTC. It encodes CAISGSSPNEQFF.

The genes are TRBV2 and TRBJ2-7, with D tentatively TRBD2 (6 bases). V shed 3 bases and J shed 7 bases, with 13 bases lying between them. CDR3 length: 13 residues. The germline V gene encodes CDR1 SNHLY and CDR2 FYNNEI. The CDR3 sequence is CASSEGQAGEQYF. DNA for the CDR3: TGTGCCAGCAGTGAGGGGCAGGCGGGGGAGCAGTACTTC.

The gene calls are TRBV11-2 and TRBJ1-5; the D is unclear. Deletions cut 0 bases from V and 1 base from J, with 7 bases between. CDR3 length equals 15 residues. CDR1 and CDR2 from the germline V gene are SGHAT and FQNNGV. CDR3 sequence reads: CASSLDFNSNQPQHF. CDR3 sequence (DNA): TGTGCCAGCAGCTTAGATTTTAACAGCAATCAGCCCCAGCATTTT.

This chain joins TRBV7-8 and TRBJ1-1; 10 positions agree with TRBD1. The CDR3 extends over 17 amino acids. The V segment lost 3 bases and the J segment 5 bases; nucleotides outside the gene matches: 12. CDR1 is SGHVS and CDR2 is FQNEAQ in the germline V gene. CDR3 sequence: CASSFPRQGAHVTEAFF. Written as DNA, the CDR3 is TGTGCCAGCAGCTTCCCCCGACAGGGGGCTCATGTTACTGAAGCTTTCTTT.

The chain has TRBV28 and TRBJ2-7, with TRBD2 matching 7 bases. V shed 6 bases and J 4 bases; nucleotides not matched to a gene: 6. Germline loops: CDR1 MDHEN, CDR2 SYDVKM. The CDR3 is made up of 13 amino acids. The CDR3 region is CASRRETRYEQYF. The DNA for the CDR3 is TGTGCCAGCAGGCGGGAGACTAGGTACGAGCAGTACTTC.

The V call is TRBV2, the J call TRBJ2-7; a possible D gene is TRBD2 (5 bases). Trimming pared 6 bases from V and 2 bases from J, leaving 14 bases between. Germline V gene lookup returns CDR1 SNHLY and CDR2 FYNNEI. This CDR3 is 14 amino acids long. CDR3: CASRPAVGAYEQYF. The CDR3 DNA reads TGTGCCAGCAGGCCAGCCGTGGGAGCCTACGAGCAGTACTTC.

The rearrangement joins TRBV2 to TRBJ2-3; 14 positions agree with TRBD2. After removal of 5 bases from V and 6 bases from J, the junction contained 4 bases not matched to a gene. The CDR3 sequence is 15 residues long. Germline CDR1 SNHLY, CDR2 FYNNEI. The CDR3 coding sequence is TGTGCCAGCAGTTTGGGACTAGCGGGAGTTGATACGCAGTATTTT. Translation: CASSLGLAGVDTQYF.

The CDR3 DNA sequence: TGTGCCTGGAGTATCGGGTACACCGGGGAGCTGTTTTTT. Amino acid sequence: CAWSIGYTGELFF. The chain links TRBV30 to TRBJ2-2, with D unclear. The CDR3 has 13 residues. V shed 2 bases and J shed 3 bases, with 7 bases lying between them. CDR1 is GTSNPN and CDR2 is SVGIG in the germline V gene (reference sequence).

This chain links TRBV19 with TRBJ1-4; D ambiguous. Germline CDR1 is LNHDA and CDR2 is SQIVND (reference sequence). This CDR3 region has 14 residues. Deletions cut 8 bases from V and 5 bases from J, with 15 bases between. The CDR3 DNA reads TGTGCCAGTTCGTCAGGCGCCCAAAATGAAAAACTGTTTTTT. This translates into CASSSGAQNEKLFF.

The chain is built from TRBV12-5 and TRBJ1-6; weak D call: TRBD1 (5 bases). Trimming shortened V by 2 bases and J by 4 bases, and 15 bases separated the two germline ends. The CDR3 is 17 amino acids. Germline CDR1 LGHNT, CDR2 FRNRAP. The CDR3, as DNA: TGTGCTAGTGGTTTGTGGGAAGGGACGGCATATAATTCACCCCTCCACTTT. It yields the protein CASGLWEGTAYNSPLHF.

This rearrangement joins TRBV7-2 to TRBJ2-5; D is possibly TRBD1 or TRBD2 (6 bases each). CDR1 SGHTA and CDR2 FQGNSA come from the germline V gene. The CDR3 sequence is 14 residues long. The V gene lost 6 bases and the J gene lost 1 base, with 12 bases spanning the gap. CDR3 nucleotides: TGTGCCAGCAGGGTGGGGGGCACCCAAGAGACCCAGTACTTC. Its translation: CASRVGGTQETQYF.

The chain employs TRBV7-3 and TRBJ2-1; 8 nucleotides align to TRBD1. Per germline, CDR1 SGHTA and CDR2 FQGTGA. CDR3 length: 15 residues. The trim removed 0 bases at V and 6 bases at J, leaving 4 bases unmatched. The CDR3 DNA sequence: TGTGCCAGCAGCTTAACATTAGGACAGGGCAATGAGCAGTTCTTC. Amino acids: CASSLTLGQGNEQFF.

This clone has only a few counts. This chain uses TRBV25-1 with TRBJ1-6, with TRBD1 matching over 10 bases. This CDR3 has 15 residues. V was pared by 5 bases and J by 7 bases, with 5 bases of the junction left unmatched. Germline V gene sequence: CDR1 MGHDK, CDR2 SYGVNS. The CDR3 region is CASSSGGQGNSPLHF. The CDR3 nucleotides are TGTGCCAGCAGTTCTGGGGGACAGGGGAATTCACCCCTCCACTTT. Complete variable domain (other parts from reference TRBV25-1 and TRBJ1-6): EADIYQTPRYLVIGTGKKITLECSQTMGHDKMYWYQQDPGMELHLIHYSYGVNSTEKGDLSSESTVSRIRTEHFPLTLESARPSHTSQYLCASSSGGQGNSPLHFGNGTRLTVT.

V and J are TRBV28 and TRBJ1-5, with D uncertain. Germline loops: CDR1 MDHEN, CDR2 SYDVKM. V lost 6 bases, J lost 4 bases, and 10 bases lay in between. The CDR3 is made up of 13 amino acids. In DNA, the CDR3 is TGTGCCAGCAGCCGGGATCTTAATCAGCCCCAGCATTTT. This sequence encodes CASSRDLNQPQHF.

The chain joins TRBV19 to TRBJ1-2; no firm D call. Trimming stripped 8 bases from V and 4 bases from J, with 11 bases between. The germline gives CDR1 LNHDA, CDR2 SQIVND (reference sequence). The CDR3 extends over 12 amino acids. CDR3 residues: CASFQVIYGYTF. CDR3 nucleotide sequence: TGTGCCAGTTTCCAGGTGATCTATGGCTACACCTTC.

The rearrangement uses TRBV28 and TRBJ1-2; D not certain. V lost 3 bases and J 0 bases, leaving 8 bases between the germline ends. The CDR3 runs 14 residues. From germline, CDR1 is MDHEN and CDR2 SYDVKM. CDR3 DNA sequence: TGTGCCAGCAGTTTTGTGCTAGCTAACTATGGCTACACCTTC. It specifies CASSFVLANYGYTF.

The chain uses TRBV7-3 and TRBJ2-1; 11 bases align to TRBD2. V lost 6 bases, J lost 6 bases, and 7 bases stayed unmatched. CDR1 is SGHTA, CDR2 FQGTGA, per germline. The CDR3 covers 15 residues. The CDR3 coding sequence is TGTGCCAGCAGAATAGCGGGAGGGCCCTCCAATGAGCAGTTCTTC. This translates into CASRIAGGPSNEQFF.

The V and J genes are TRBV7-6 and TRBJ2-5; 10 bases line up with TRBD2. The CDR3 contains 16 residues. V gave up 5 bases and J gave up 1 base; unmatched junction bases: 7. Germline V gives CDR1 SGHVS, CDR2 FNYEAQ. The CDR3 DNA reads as TGTGCCAGCAGCCTGGGACTAGCGAACAGCCAAGAGACCCAGTACTTC. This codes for CASSLGLANSQETQYF.

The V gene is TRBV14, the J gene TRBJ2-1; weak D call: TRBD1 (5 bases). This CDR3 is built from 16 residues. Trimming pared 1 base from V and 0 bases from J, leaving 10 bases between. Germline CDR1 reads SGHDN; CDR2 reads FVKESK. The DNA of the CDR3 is TGTGCCAGCAGCCAAGCCCCCCAGGGCTCCTACAATGAGCAGTTCTTC. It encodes CASSQAPQGSYNEQFF.

The CDR3 here is CASSFPGTMNTEAFF. CDR3 DNA sequence: TGTGCCAGCAGTTTTCCGGGCACCATGAACACTGAAGCTTTCTTT. The gene calls are TRBV28 and TRBJ1-1; D remains unclear. The germline V gene encodes CDR1 MDHEN and CDR2 SYDVKM. With 3 bases removed from V and 0 bases from J, the gap between germline ends came to 11 bases. There are 15 residues in the CDR3.